This passage covers 4 T cell receptor beta chains from one sample sequenced in a study of blood T cell repertoires in COVID-19. Profiled with immunoSEQ multiplex PCR; TCRdb holds only in-frame clones, not every one. The sample holds approximately 64,000 clones, nearly 90% seen once. Sequenced input: peripheral blood. The receptor set was obtained from a man aged 70 or older with acute or convalescent COVID-19.

The V gene is TRBV2, the J gene TRBJ1-1; maybe TRBD1 (5 bases). The CDR3 consists of 11 residues. Germline V gives CDR1 SNHLY, CDR2 FYNNEI. Trimming removed 4 bases at V and 7 bases at J, with 7 bases between. The CDR3 DNA reads as TGTGCCAGCAGTGTCGACAGTGAAGCTTTCTTT. Its translation: CASSVDSEAFF.

This chain uses TRBV6-5 with TRBJ1-3; D not certain. Trimming cost V 7 bases and J 0 bases, with 7 bases left between them. This CDR3 has 13 amino acids. Germline values: CDR1 MNHEY, CDR2 SVGAGI. DNA of the CDR3: TGTGCCAGCACACAGTTCTCTGGAAACACCATATATTTT. It encodes CASTQFSGNTIYF.

Only one count was recorded for this clone. The gene calls are TRBV7-8 and TRBJ1-5, with TRBD1 matching 9 bases. Germline values: CDR1 SGHVS, CDR2 FQNEAQ. Trimming at V came to 5 bases and at J to 5 bases, leaving 7 bases not matched to a gene. This CDR3 is built from 15 residues. CDR3 DNA: TGTGCCAGCAGCCCTTTACAGGGGGCTTATCAGCCCCAGCATTTT. Its translation: CASSPLQGAYQPQHF.

The chain couples TRBV6-6 to TRBJ1-5; a possible D gene is TRBD1 (6 bases). The CDR3 is 15 residues long. The germline gives CDR1 MNHNY, CDR2 SVGAGI (reference sequence). V lost 6 bases to trimming and J lost 7 bases, with 19 bases between them. CDR3: CASRFKGGHNQPQHF. The CDR3 DNA reads as TGTGCCAGCAGATTTAAAGGGGGTCATAACCAGCCCCAGCATTTT.